Shown below are 5 T cell receptor beta chains from a single sample sequenced in a study of identical twins. TCRdb reprocessed the 5' RACE reads via MiXCR and lists one record per CDR3 protein. The sample contains a few hundred thousand distinct CDR3 sequences, around 18% of which appear only once. Specimen: naive T cells sorted from blood. The receptors originated from a man aged 50 to 59 in good health.

This clonotype was picked up a small number of times. This sequence joins TRBV4-2 and TRBJ2-1; TRBD2 matches 10 bases. The CDR3 covers 17 residues. V shed 0 bases, J shed 4 bases, and the junction held 6 bases outside the gene matches. CDR1 and CDR2 from the germline V gene are LGHNA and YNFKEQ. CDR3 residues: CASSQDGGTSVYNEQFF. The CDR3 DNA is TGTGCCAGCAGCCAAGATGGCGGGACTAGCGTATACAATGAGCAGTTCTTC.

The V gene is TRBV5-1, the J gene TRBJ2-2; D unclear. Germline V gene lookup returns CDR1 SGHRS and CDR2 YFSETQ. The ends were cut back, 2 bases at V and 4 bases at J, with 6 bases in the middle. CDR3 length: 13 residues. CDR3 sequence (DNA): TGCGCCAGCAGCTTTGAGGCCACCGGGGAGCTGTTTTTT. This gives the protein CASSFEATGELFF.

This clonotype was observed many times. V and J are TRBV7-9 and TRBJ2-7; a possible D gene is TRBD2 (6 bases). Germline V CDR1 and CDR2: SEHNR, FQNEAQ (reference sequence). Trimming pared 5 bases from V and 2 bases from J, leaving 16 bases between. CDR3 size: 15 residues. CDR3 sequence reads: CASSPLGEDTYEQYF. The CDR3 DNA reads as TGTGCCAGCAGCCCGCTGGGGGAGGATACCTACGAGCAGTACTTC.

This clonotype occurred many times. The chain is built from TRBV9 and TRBJ2-2; TRBD1 matches at 12 bases. The CDR3 covers 15 residues. With V trimmed by 3 bases and J by 4 bases, 1 base remained unmatched. Per germline, CDR1 SGDLS and CDR2 YYNGEE. This CDR3 is CASSGGQGATGELFF. DNA of the CDR3: TGTGCCAGCAGCGGGGGACAGGGGGCCACCGGGGAGCTGTTTTTT.

This clonotype has a handful of counts. The chain combines TRBV28 with TRBJ2-7, with D possibly matching TRBD2 (7 bases). The CDR3 sequence is 16 residues long. CDR1 is MDHEN, CDR2 SYDVKM, per germline. V lost 2 bases to trimming and J lost 6 bases, with 20 bases between them. For the CDR3, the DNA is TGTGCCAGCAGTTTAAGGTCTACGGGGGGCCAGGGCGAGCAGTACTTC. It specifies CASSLRSTGGQGEQYF. The whole variable domain, filled in from reference TRBV28 and TRBJ2-7, reads DVKVTQSSRYLVKRTGEKVFLECVQDMDHENMFWYRQDPGLGLRLIYFSYDVKMKEKGDIPEGYSVSREKKERFSLILESASTNQTSMYLCASSLRSTGGQGEQYFGPGTRLTVT.